This TCR beta chain was obtained from a study of blood T cell repertoires in COVID-19. This clone was seen more than once but under ten times. As originally analysed: Nucleated cell counts were estimated from reference gene primer amplification. Produced via immunoSEQ multiplex PCR; TCRdb's table is partial and in-frame only. V and J calls and clone size are as listed in that table; D and trimming were resolved from the DNA. The sample comprises 150,000 or so clones, about 80% of which are singletons, and about 20% rests with the top ten. CDR3 size: 16 residues. Germline V gene sequence: CDR1 LNHDA, CDR2 SQIVND (reference sequence). V gave up 4 bases and J gave up 4 bases; unmatched junction bases: 6.

V usage is TRBV19 and J usage is TRBJ2-1; 11 bases match TRBD2. The sample was peripheral blood. The clonotype was recovered from a woman of 80 years or more with acute or convalescent COVID-19. The chain's CDR3 is CASSTLAGGSYNEQFF. CDR3 in DNA: TGTGCCAGTAGTACCTTAGCGGGAGGGAGTTACAATGAGCAGTTCTTC.